The entry below gives a single T cell receptor (beta chain) sequence along with its context. This sample is drawn from a study of blood T cell repertoires in COVID-19. The wider study: PBMCs, B-cell-depleted T cells, or T cells provided the cDNA or gDNA that made up the material.

Germline V CDR1 and CDR2: SGDLS, YYNGEE. The CDR3 extends over 15 amino acids. Trimming removed 0 bases at V and 2 bases at J, with 12 bases between. Patients in Seattle were enrolled during active infection, then followed longitudinally. Some clones are missing from TCRdb's copy, which holds only in-frame ones; the method was immunoSEQ multiplex PCR. This table has over 65,000 clones, roughly 80% appearing once. Sequenced material: peripheral blood. The receptor was isolated from a man aged 55 to 69 with COVID-19, enrolled during active disease. The chain uses TRBV9 and TRBJ2-7, with D unresolved. CDR3 in DNA: TGTGCCAGCAGCGTAGCCGCCCATGGCCCCTACGAGCAGTACTTC. This gives the protein CASSVAAHGPYEQYF.